These 14 T cell receptor beta chains were all obtained from the same sample, sequenced in a study of blood T cell repertoires in COVID-19 (dated by TCRdb to about 2020). The library was obtained by the immunoSEQ multiplex PCR assay. TCRdb retrieved this table from immuneACCESS and kept in-frame rearrangements only. Not all clones are present; in checked studies, unresolved V genes account for under half, and no reason is known for the remainder. Within this sample are around 220,000 clones, with 84% of them counted one time only. The ten largest account for 7.8% of the sample. Sequenced: peripheral blood. The receptors were gathered from a woman older than 75 with COVID-19, enrolled during active disease.

The chain uses TRBV9 and TRBJ1-2; weak D call: TRBD1 (5 bases). CDR3 size: 17 residues. Looked up from germline, CDR1 is SGDLS and CDR2 is YYNGEE. Trimming stripped 0 bases from V and 1 base from J, with 16 bases between. The CDR3: CASSVGPDRTYNYGYTF. CDR3 bases: TGTGCCAGCAGCGTAGGGCCAGACAGAACCTATAACTATGGCTACACCTTC.

The chain recombines TRBV18 with TRBJ2-1; D is perhaps TRBD1 (6 bases). Per the germline V gene, CDR1 is KGHSH and CDR2 is LQKENI. V was cut by 6 bases and J by 5 bases, with 17 bases left in between. The CDR3 has 15 amino acids. The CDR3, as DNA: TGTGCCAGCTCCCCCCCTGGGGGCGCTAACAATGAGCAGTTCTTC. Translation: CASSPPGGANNEQFF.

V is TRBV5-1 and J is TRBJ2-2, with a possible D match to TRBD1 (6 bases). The CDR3 runs 14 residues. Germline values: CDR1 SGHRS, CDR2 YFSETQ. V was cut by 4 bases and J by 7 bases, with 14 bases left in between. CDR3: CASSRAPGDGELFF. In DNA, the CDR3 is TGCGCCAGCAGCAGAGCCCCAGGGGACGGGGAGCTGTTTTTT.

The chain recombines TRBV6-5 with TRBJ1-5; TRBD1 aligns across 7 bases. Trimming at V came to 2 bases and at J to 7 bases, leaving 8 bases not matched to a gene. This CDR3 region has 15 residues. CDR1 MNHEY and CDR2 SVGAGI come from the germline V gene. As DNA, the CDR3 is TGTGCCAGCAGTTACCAAATAGGGGGCGGGCAGCCCCAGCATTTT. Amino acids: CASSYQIGGGQPQHF.

The rearrangement joins TRBV12-3 or TRBV12-4 to TRBJ1-2, with D perhaps TRBD1 (5 bases). V was clipped by 6 bases and J by 4 bases, with 12 bases between them. The CDR3 sequence is 13 residues long. CDR3 protein: CASSPQGVYGYTF. For the CDR3, the DNA is TGTGCCAGCAGCCCGCAAGGGGTCTATGGCTACACCTTC.

The rearrangement joins TRBV5-1 to TRBJ2-3, with D uncertain. Per germline, CDR1 SGHRS and CDR2 YFSETQ. V was cut by 0 bases and J by 4 bases, with 15 bases left in between. The CDR3 consists of 16 residues. This CDR3 is CASSLGAFGGADTQYF. DNA for the CDR3: TGCGCCAGCAGCTTGGGGGCGTTTGGTGGTGCAGATACGCAGTATTTT.

The rearrangement links TRBV3-1 (or the pseudogene TRBV3-2) to TRBJ2-3, with TRBD2 matching over 9 bases. Germline V gene sequence: CDR1 LGHDT, CDR2 YNNKEL (reference sequence). J was trimmed by 5 bases and V by 2 bases; bases with no gene match: 8. This CDR3 contains 16 residues. The DNA for the CDR3 is TGTGCCAGCAGCCAAAGTAGCGGGGGCCCCCGAGATACGCAGTATTTT. Its protein product is CASSQSSGGPRDTQYF.

This chain uses TRBV6-5 with TRBJ2-7; 12 bases align to TRBD2. Germline values: CDR1 MNHEY, CDR2 SVGAGI. The junction had 4 bases not matched to a gene; V was cut back by 4 bases and J by 3 bases. The CDR3 loop spans 15 amino acids. The CDR3 nucleotides read TGTGCCAGCAGTTCACTAGCGGGAGGATACTACGAGCAGTACTTC. This gives the protein CASSSLAGGYYEQYF.

This rearrangement joins TRBV5-1 to TRBJ1-1; D remains unclear. CDR1 SGHRS and CDR2 YFSETQ come from the germline V gene. CDR3 length equals 13 residues. V was clipped by 0 bases and J by 13 bases, with 16 bases between them. DNA of the CDR3: TGCGCCAGCAGCTTGGATGGCCAGACGGCGGGTTTCTTT. Translating it yields CASSLDGQTAGFF.

This chain connects TRBV14 to TRBJ1-1; no firm D call. CDR1 is SGHDN and CDR2 is FVKESK in the germline V gene. Between the trimmed V and J ends, which lost 3 bases and 6 bases, there was a span of 14 bases. CDR3 length: 14 residues. The CDR3 reads CASSQAGPVAEAFF. CDR3 nucleotide sequence: TGTGCCAGCAGCCAGGCTGGGCCAGTCGCTGAAGCTTTCTTT.

The chain has TRBV25-1 and TRBJ1-1; D possibly corresponds to TRBD1 (6 bases). There are 13 residues in the CDR3. Trimming took off 8 bases at V and 1 base at J, with 11 bases between the two ends. Germline values: CDR1 MGHDK, CDR2 SYGVNS. CDR3 nucleotides: TGTGCCAGCTCCCCGGGACAGAACACTGAAGCTTTCTTT. Protein sequence: CASSPGQNTEAFF.

V is TRBV6-1 and J is TRBJ2-5, with 14 bases aligning to TRBD2. The CDR3 covers 17 residues. In germline, CDR1 is MNHNS, CDR2 SASEGT. The ends lost 4 bases at V and 4 bases at J; junction bases unmatched: 8. The CDR3 is CASSGTSGGPWGETQYF. DNA for the CDR3: TGTGCCAGCAGTGGGACTAGCGGGGGGCCGTGGGGAGAGACCCAGTACTTC.

The genes are TRBV11-2 and TRBJ2-1; TRBD2 matches 8 bases. V lost 5 bases to trimming and J lost 4 bases; unmatched junction nucleotides: 4. Germline CDR1 and CDR2: SGHAT and FQNNGV. This CDR3 region has 14 residues. CDR3 bases: TGTGCCAGCAGCCTTAGCGGGGCGTACAATGAGCAGTTCTTC. It yields the protein CASSLSGAYNEQFF.

The chain joins TRBV5-6 to TRBJ2-1; no clear D. Germline V CDR1 and CDR2: SGHDT, YYEEEE. This CDR3 contains 11 residues. The ends were cut back, 1 base at V and 9 bases at J, with 5 bases in the middle. For the CDR3, the DNA is TGTGCCAGCAGCTTGTCCGTTGAGCAGTTCTTC. It is translated as CASSLSVEQFF.